This passage covers 21 T cell receptor beta chains from one sample sequenced in a study of blood T cell repertoires in COVID-19. Method: immunoSEQ multiplex PCR; TCRdb's copy keeps in-frame clones and lacks some. Of fewer than 150,000 clones listed, over 65% are singletons. The sample taken for sequencing was peripheral blood. The receptors shown here come from a woman aged 40 to 50 with acute or convalescent COVID-19.

This rearrangement joins TRBV29-1 to TRBJ2-3; 9 bases match TRBD1. There are 14 residues in the CDR3. V trimming: 5 bases; J trimming: 2 bases; junction bases outside the gene matches: 5. CDR1 is SQVTM, CDR2 ANQGSEA, per germline. The CDR3 protein is CSVNRQGDTDTQYF. In DNA, the CDR3 is TGCAGCGTTAACCGACAGGGGGACACAGATACGCAGTATTTT.

The gene calls are TRBV7-9 and TRBJ2-7, with TRBD1 matching over 7 bases. Germline V gene lookup returns CDR1 SEHNR and CDR2 FQNEAQ (reference sequence). The ends lost 10 bases at V and 2 bases at J; junction bases unmatched: 14. The CDR3 extends over 15 amino acids. The CDR3 coding sequence is TGTGCCACCGCAGTCTATACAGGGGCAACCTACGAGCAGTACTTC. This sequence encodes CATAVYTGATYEQYF.

V and J are TRBV5-1 and TRBJ1-1; D ambiguous. Germline V gives CDR1 SGHRS, CDR2 YFSETQ. V shed 0 bases and J shed 5 bases, with 14 bases lying between them. This CDR3 has 15 residues. CDR3 loop: CASSLGVTLRTEAFF. In DNA, the CDR3 is TGCGCCAGCAGCTTGGGGGTTACACTAAGGACTGAAGCTTTCTTT.

The chain is built from TRBV6-2 or TRBV6-3 and TRBJ2-7, with D tentatively TRBD1 (7 bases). Trimming took off 4 bases at V and 6 bases at J, with 25 bases between the two ends. Germline CDR1 reads MNHEY; CDR2 reads SVGEGT. The CDR3 contains 17 residues. The CDR3 DNA sequence: TGTGCCAGCAGTTTCACAGGGGAGGCAACTAGGTCGCGCGAGCAGTACTTC. It yields the protein CASSFTGEATRSREQYF.

The chain uses TRBV9 and TRBJ2-1; D perhaps matches TRBD1 (5 bases). Germline-derived CDR1 and CDR2 are SGDLS and YYNGEE. The CDR3 has 15 amino acids. V was clipped by 3 bases and J by 0 bases, with 10 bases between them. The CDR3 reads CASSAQGSSYNEQFF. The CDR3 DNA sequence: TGTGCCAGCAGCGCCCAGGGCTCCTCCTACAATGAGCAGTTCTTC.

The chain couples TRBV4-1 to TRBJ2-3, with TRBD1 matching 10 bases. Germline V lookup: CDR1 MGHRA, CDR2 YSYEKL. The CDR3 extends over 17 amino acids. The V gene end was trimmed by 2 bases and the J gene end by 4 bases; junction bases not matched to a gene: 9. The CDR3 reads CASSQRIGTGVADTQYF. The CDR3 nucleotides are TGCGCCAGCAGCCAAAGGATAGGGACAGGGGTCGCAGATACGCAGTATTTT.

This clone was found a few times. The V gene is TRBV7-2, the J gene TRBJ2-1; D is uncertain. Germline V gene data show CDR1 as SGHTA and CDR2 as FQGNSA. The CDR3 has 13 amino acids. Trimming took 1 base from V and 9 from J, leaving 10 bases between them. CDR3 region: CASSLGAVVEQFF. In DNA, the CDR3 is TGTGCCAGCAGCTTAGGGGCAGTTGTTGAGCAGTTCTTC.

A remark on this clone: Within the sample, other DNA sequences also encode this same CDR3. J is TRBJ1-4 and V is TRBV5-4; a possible D gene is TRBD1 (5 bases). V gave up 0 bases and J gave up 7 bases, with 10 bases separating them. Germline loops: CDR1 SGHNT, CDR2 YYREEE (reference sequence). The CDR3 is made up of 14 amino acids. CDR3 loop: CASSLGRGTEKLFF. The CDR3 nucleotides are TGTGCCAGCAGCTTGGGACGGGGGACTGAAAAACTGTTTTTT.

The V gene is TRBV4-1, the J gene TRBJ2-7; D is possibly TRBD1 (6 bases). V dropped 5 bases and J dropped 4 bases, with 15 bases sitting between them. The CDR3 spans 14 residues. CDR1 and CDR2 from the germline V gene are MGHRA and YSYEKL. The CDR3 sequence: CASSNPGHPYEQYF. CDR3 in DNA: TGCGCCAGCAGCAACCCGGGACACCCTTACGAGCAGTACTTC.

This chain uses TRBV5-6 with TRBJ2-3; D remains ambiguous. Germline values: CDR1 SGHDT, CDR2 YYEEEE. Trimming took off 2 bases at V and 6 bases at J, with 13 bases between the two ends. The CDR3 runs 14 residues. DNA of the CDR3: TGTGCCAGCAGCTTCTTAGCTTCGACCGATACGCAGTATTTT. Its protein product is CASSFLASTDTQYF.

This clone was counted once. The rearrangement links TRBV12-3 or TRBV12-4 to TRBJ1-2; TRBD1 might be the D (6 bases). Trimming shortened V by 3 bases and J by 4 bases, and 9 bases separated the two germline ends. This CDR3 is 13 amino acids long. The CDR3 loop reads CASSLGTSYGYTF. The CDR3 DNA reads as TGTGCCAGCAGTTTGGGGACATCCTATGGCTACACCTTC.

This clone was seen repeatedly, ten times or more. This sequence joins TRBV4-3 and TRBJ2-7; D possibly corresponds to TRBD2 (7 bases). The CDR3 spans 18 residues. V lost 2 bases and J 3 bases, leaving 23 bases between the germline ends. CDR1 is LGHNA, CDR2 YSLEER, per germline. Written as DNA, the CDR3 is TGCGCCAGCAGCCAACACCCTGTCGGTGCGGGGGCCTTCTACGAGCAGTACTTC. It yields the protein CASSQHPVGAGAFYEQYF.

The J gene is TRBJ2-5, the V gene TRBV2, with D possibly being TRBD2 (6 bases). V dropped 7 bases and J dropped 5 bases, with 17 bases sitting between them. The CDR3 extends over 14 amino acids. CDR1 SNHLY and CDR2 FYNNEI come from the germline V gene. The chain's CDR3 is CASKEMDYLETQYF. The CDR3 DNA sequence: TGTGCCAGCAAAGAAATGGACTATTTGGAGACCCAGTACTTC.

The V gene is TRBV7-9, the J gene TRBJ2-2; TRBD1 aligns across 7 bases. J was trimmed by 0 bases and V by 6 bases; bases with no gene match: 7. The CDR3 length is 16 residues. Germline CDR1 reads SEHNR; CDR2 reads FQNEAQ (reference sequence). The CDR3 sequence: CASSKIGTANTGELFF. CDR3 bases: TGTGCCAGCAGTAAAATCGGGACAGCGAACACCGGGGAGCTGTTTTTT.

The V call is TRBV6-1, the J call TRBJ1-2, with TRBD1 as a possible D gene (5 bases). V lost 2 bases and J lost 0, with 10 bases in between. This CDR3 spans 15 amino acids. Looked up from germline, CDR1 is MNHNS and CDR2 is SASEGT. The CDR3 DNA follows: TGTGCCAGCAGTGAACAGGGTCTGTCTAACTATGGCTACACCTTC. Translated: CASSEQGLSNYGYTF.

The gene calls are TRBV12-3 or TRBV12-4 and TRBJ1-3; D is ambiguous. Trimming cost V 3 bases and J 4 bases, with 7 bases left between them. The CDR3 is 13 amino acids. This CDR3 is CASSFGEGNTIYF. In DNA form, the CDR3 reads TGTGCCAGCAGTTTCGGGGAAGGAAACACCATATATTTT.

This chain connects TRBV11-3 to TRBJ2-1; 7 bases are shared with TRBD1. The CDR3 length is 14 residues. Germline assignment: CDR1 SGHNT and CDR2 YENEEA. V was clipped by 4 bases and J by 7 bases; unmatched bases: 7. CDR3 sequence reads: CASSYDRVSNEQFF. As DNA, the CDR3 is TGTGCCAGCAGCTACGACAGGGTTTCTAATGAGCAGTTCTTC.

This clone was seen just once. The chain joins TRBV5-4 to TRBJ2-3; TRBD2 matches 12 bases. CDR1 SGHNT and CDR2 YYREEE come from the germline V gene (reference sequence). Trimming took 1 base from V and 2 from J; bases not matched to a gene: 2. There are 16 residues in the CDR3. For the CDR3, the DNA is TGTGCCAGCAGCTTGACTAGCGGGGGGACCACAGATACGCAGTATTTT. Protein sequence: CASSLTSGGTTDTQYF.

This clone was detected ten times or more. J is TRBJ2-4 and V is TRBV9; D gene unclear. With 3 bases removed from V and 0 bases from J, the gap between germline ends came to 4 bases. The CDR3 runs 13 residues. The germline CDR1 and CDR2 sequences are SGDLS and YYNGEE. CDR3 bases: TGTGCCAGCAGCGGACTAGCCAAAAACATTCAGTACTTC. Its translation: CASSGLAKNIQYF.

This clone showed up just a few times. J is TRBJ2-2 and V is TRBV2, with TRBD2 matching over 11 bases. The germline CDR1 and CDR2 sequences are SNHLY and FYNNEI. The CDR3 has 16 amino acids. V lost 5 bases and J lost 3; bases outside the gene matches: 5. The CDR3 nucleotides are TGTGCCAGCAGTCAAACTAGCGGGGGCGACACCGGGGAGCTGTTTTTT. Protein product: CASSQTSGGDTGELFF. The full variable domain, in which reference TRBV2 and TRBJ2-2 provide the parts outside the CDR3, is EPEVTQTPSHQVTQMGQEVILRCVPISNHLYFYWYRQILGQKVEFLVSFYNNEISEKSEIFDDQFSVERPDGSNFTLKIRSTKLEDSAMYFCASSQTSGGDTGELFFGEGSRLTVL.

The gene calls are TRBV6-6 and TRBJ2-5, with 10 bases lining up with TRBD2. V trimming: 2 bases; J trimming: 5 bases; junction bases outside the gene matches: 5. Germline V gene sequence: CDR1 MNHNY, CDR2 SVGAGI (reference sequence). CDR3 size: 15 residues. CDR3 DNA sequence: TGTGCCAGCAGTTACGACGGGACTAGCGACGAGACCCAGTACTTC. Translated: CASSYDGTSDETQYF.